This T cell receptor (beta chain) was profiled in a study of T cell changes during pregnancy in multiple sclerosis (dated by TCRdb to about 2019). Some background on the complete study: The study looked at changes in the T cell repertoire across pregnancy in women with multiple sclerosis.

A word on this clone: Its antigen is currently not known. Per-nucleotide qualities are absent, and no much larger clonotype sits a single base away.

The library was prepared using the immunoSEQ multiplex PCR assay. TCRdb limited this immuneACCESS table to in-frame rearrangements with V and J called. A share of clones is missing; checked studies link under half to unresolved V genes, and the rest is unexplained. In all, the sample holds more than 50,000 clones, and more than 85% of those were seen once. Clones ranked in the top ten supply about 0.85% of the sample. V is clipped by 6 bases and J by 5 bases, and the sequence between their germline boundaries is 13 bases long. From the cysteine through the phenylalanine, the CDR3 covers 14 amino acids. CDR3 DNA is the only sequence kept; it has 42 bases, read in frame from the first base. CDR1 MDHEN and CDR2 SYDVKM are derived from the germline V gene.

This specimen consisted of peripheral blood, obtained before pregnancy. This TCR derives from a female donor with multiple sclerosis, enrolled in a pregnancy study. Recombination joined TRBV28 with TRBJ1-4, with TRBD1 perhaps the D gene, on 5 matching bases. The CDR3 has the sequence CASSSDTLNEKLFF. At the DNA level, the sequence is TGTGCCAGCAGCTCGGACACTTTAAATGAAAAACTGTTTTTT.